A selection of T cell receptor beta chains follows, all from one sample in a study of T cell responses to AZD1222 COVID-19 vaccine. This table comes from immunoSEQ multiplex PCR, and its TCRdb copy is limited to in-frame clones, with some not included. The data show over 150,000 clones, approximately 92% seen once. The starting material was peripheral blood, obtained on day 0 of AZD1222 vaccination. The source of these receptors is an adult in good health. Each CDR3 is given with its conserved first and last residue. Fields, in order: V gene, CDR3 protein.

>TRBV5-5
CASRRTGEAYGYTF
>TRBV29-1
CSVEERAAGEAFF
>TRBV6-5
CASSYSLGGGYTF
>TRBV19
CASTPGQGRNEQFF
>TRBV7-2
CASSLVGPSSNEQFF
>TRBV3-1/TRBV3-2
CASSQDYYEQYF
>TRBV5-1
CASSLLTGAGNTIYF
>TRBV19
CASSILEGPSKPQHF
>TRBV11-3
CASSLVFEERFSKNIQYF
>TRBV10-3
CANRDRATGELFF
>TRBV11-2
CASSMTPRSVRTEAFF
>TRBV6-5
CASSNRDSNQPQHF
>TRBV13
CASSFGRGPYNEQFF
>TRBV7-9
CASSLGAHEKLFF
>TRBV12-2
CASRLVQPQHF
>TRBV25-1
CASGLGQRGTEAFF